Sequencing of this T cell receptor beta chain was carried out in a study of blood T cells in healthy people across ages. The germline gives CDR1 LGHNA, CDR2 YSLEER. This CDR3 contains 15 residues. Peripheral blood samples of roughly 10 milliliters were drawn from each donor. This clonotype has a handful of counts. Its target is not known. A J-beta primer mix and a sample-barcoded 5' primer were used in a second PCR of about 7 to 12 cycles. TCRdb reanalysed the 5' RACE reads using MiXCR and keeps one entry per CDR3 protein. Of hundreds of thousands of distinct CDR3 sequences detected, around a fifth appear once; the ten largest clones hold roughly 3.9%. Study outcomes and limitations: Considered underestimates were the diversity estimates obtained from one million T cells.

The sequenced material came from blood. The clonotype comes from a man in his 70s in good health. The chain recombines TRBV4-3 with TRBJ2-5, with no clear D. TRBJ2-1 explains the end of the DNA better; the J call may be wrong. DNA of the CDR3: TGCGCCAGCAGCCAAGTGCGGCTCTCCGTGAATGAGCAGTTCTTC. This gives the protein CASSQVRLSVNEQFF.